These 18 T cell receptor beta chains were sequenced from one sample in a study of blood T cell repertoires in COVID-19 (TCRdb year 2020). Library prep was done by the immunoSEQ multiplex PCR assay. TCRdb stores this immuneACCESS table with in-frame sequences only. Part of the clones is absent; in the studies checked, under half of the shortfall reflects unresolved V genes, and no reason is known for the rest. The sample table holds approximately 96,000 clones, of which approximately 84% were seen once. The ten largest clones add up to about 10% of the sample. What was sequenced was peripheral blood. The receptors here all came from an elderly woman with acute or convalescent COVID-19.

This sequence joins TRBV11-3 and TRBJ2-2; 7 nucleotides line up with TRBD2. Germline lookup yields CDR1 SGHNT and CDR2 YENEEA. The CDR3 is 16 residues long. J was trimmed by 2 bases and V by 4 bases; bases with no gene match: 7. The CDR3: CASSSFGGGNTGELFF. The CDR3 nucleotides are TGTGCCAGCAGCTCCTTCGGCGGGGGTAACACCGGGGAGCTGTTTTTT.

This clone was seen a handful of times. The V gene is TRBV19, the J gene TRBJ1-5; 8 bases are a match to TRBD1. V was pared by 5 bases and J by 8 bases, with 8 bases of the junction left unmatched. This CDR3 comprises 14 residues. Germline CDR1 is LNHDA and CDR2 is SQIVND (reference sequence). In DNA, the CDR3 is TGTGCCAGTAGTGGACAGGGTCCCGGTAAGCCCCAGCATTTT. Protein: CASSGQGPGKPQHF.

The V gene is TRBV6-5, the J gene TRBJ2-2; tentative D call: TRBD2 (5 bases). The CDR3 extends over 14 amino acids. V gave up 7 bases and J gave up 5 bases, with 14 bases separating them. Germline assignment: CDR1 MNHEY and CDR2 SVGAGI. The CDR3 DNA sequence: TGTGCCAGCAAACTCGGGAAGACTACCGGGGAGCTGTTTTTT. Translating it yields CASKLGKTTGELFF.

The gene calls are TRBV28 and TRBJ1-2; 8 nucleotides line up with TRBD1. In germline, CDR1 is MDHEN, CDR2 SYDVKM. The CDR3 is 15 residues long. After removal of 2 bases from V and 6 bases from J, the junction contained 8 bases not matched to a gene. The CDR3 reads CASSLQQGDRDGYTF. The CDR3, as DNA: TGTGCCAGCAGTTTACAACAGGGGGACCGGGATGGCTACACCTTC.

This rearrangement joins TRBV7-9 to TRBJ1-5, with a possible D match to TRBD1 (6 bases). Germline loops: CDR1 SEHNR, CDR2 FQNEAQ (reference sequence). This CDR3 has 15 residues. The V end lost 2 bases, the J end lost 4 bases, and 12 bases lay between the germline ends. In DNA form, the CDR3 reads TGTGCCAGCAGCTTATCGGACAGCAATAATCAGCCCCAGCATTTT. It yields the protein CASSLSDSNNQPQHF. The full variable domain, its missing parts supplied by reference TRBV7-9 and TRBJ1-5, is DTGVSQNPRHKITKRGQNVTFRCDPISEHNRLYWYRQTLGQGPEFLTYFQNEAQLEKSRLLSDRFSAERPKGSFSTLEIQRTEQGDSAMYLCASSLSDSNNQPQHFGDGTRLSIL.

This sequence joins TRBV10-1 and TRBJ1-1; the D gene is possibly TRBD1 (6 bases). The CDR3 covers 13 residues. The V and J ends lost 6 bases and 4 bases respectively, with 12 bases between them. The germline CDR1 and CDR2 sequences are WNHNN and SYGVQD (reference sequence). The CDR3: CASRYREGTEAFF. In DNA form, the CDR3 reads TGCGCCAGCAGATACAGGGAGGGCACTGAAGCTTTCTTT.

The V gene is TRBV2, the J gene TRBJ2-5; D is perhaps TRBD1 (6 bases). The CDR3 has 14 amino acids. The V end lost 5 bases, the J end lost 5 bases, and 15 bases lay between the germline ends. CDR1 is SNHLY, CDR2 FYNNEI, per germline. The CDR3 loop reads CASSPLGGGETQYF. The CDR3 nucleotides are TGTGCCAGCAGTCCCTTAGGGGGTGGGGAGACCCAGTACTTC. The whole variable domain, remainder taken from reference TRBV2 and TRBJ2-5, is EPEVTQTPSHQVTQMGQEVILRCVPISNHLYFYWYRQILGQKVEFLVSFYNNEISEKSEIFDDQFSVERPDGSNFTLKIRSTKLEDSAMYFCASSPLGGGETQYFGPGTRLLVL.

The chain has TRBV14 and TRBJ1-6; 9 nucleotides agree with TRBD1. Germline CDR1 is SGHDN and CDR2 is FVKESK. The CDR3 runs 14 residues. V shed 4 bases, J shed 10 bases, and the junction held 5 bases outside the gene matches. This chain's CDR3 is CASSRGTGRSPLHF. The CDR3 DNA sequence: TGTGCCAGCAGCCGTGGGACAGGGAGATCACCCCTCCACTTT.

This clone was observed a handful of times. The V gene is TRBV4-2, the J gene TRBJ1-2; a possible D gene is TRBD1 (5 bases). The V gene's germline CDR1 is LGHNA and CDR2 YNFKEQ. This CDR3 has 16 residues. Trimming took 0 bases from V and 2 from J, leaving 13 bases between them. CDR3 nucleotide sequence: TGTGCCAGCAGCCAAGAAATGGCAGGGTGGAACTATGGCTACACCTTC. Translated: CASSQEMAGWNYGYTF.

DNA for the CDR3: TGCGCCAGCAGCCCTACCGGGACAGGGTTGAACACTGAAGCTTTCTTT. Its protein is CASSPTGTGLNTEAFF. The chain links TRBV5-1 to TRBJ1-1; 9 nucleotides line up with TRBD1. The ends lost 4 bases at V and 0 bases at J; junction bases unmatched: 7. Germline V gene data show CDR1 as SGHRS and CDR2 as YFSETQ. This CDR3 contains 16 residues.

V and J are TRBV11-2 and TRBJ1-2; D may be TRBD1 (6 bases). The CDR3 is 14 residues long. The germline V and J ends were trimmed by 2 bases and 2 bases, with 9 bases remaining between them. Germline values: CDR1 SGHAT, CDR2 FQNNGV. The CDR3 spells CASSLQGQNYGYTF. In nucleotides, the CDR3 is TGTGCCAGCAGCTTACAGGGGCAAAACTATGGCTACACCTTC.

V and J are TRBV5-4 and TRBJ2-5; 8 positions match TRBD1. Germline V lookup: CDR1 SGHNT, CDR2 YYREEE (reference sequence). V shed 3 bases and J 4 bases; nucleotides not matched to a gene: 8. The CDR3 is 15 residues long. CDR3 in amino acids: CASSSKQGEGETQYF. DNA of the CDR3: TGTGCCAGCAGCTCAAAACAGGGGGAAGGAGAGACCCAGTACTTC.

The CDR3 nucleotides read TGTGCCACTGGGACAGGGACGGAGGGCTACACCTTC. It yields the protein CATGTGTEGYTF. V and J are TRBV10-3 and TRBJ1-2, with TRBD1 identical over 9 bases. CDR3 size: 12 residues. Germline V gene lookup returns CDR1 ENHRY and CDR2 SYGVKD. V dropped 10 bases and J dropped 8; count of bases not matched to a gene: 8.

V and J are TRBV1 and TRBJ2-3; TRBD2 is taken as the D call from the table, unchecked against the DNA. TRBV1 is tagged as a pseudogene. The CDR3 has 17 amino acids. Here the CDR3 DNA reads TGCACCAGCAGCCAAGATCAGTTCGGCGGGGCCACAGATACGCAGTATTTT. Its translation: CTSSQDQFGGATDTQYF.

This rearrangement joins TRBV28 to TRBJ2-3; maybe TRBD2 (6 bases). This CDR3 spans 15 amino acids. Per the germline V gene, CDR1 is MDHEN and CDR2 is SYDVKM. Trimming cost V 2 bases and J 0 bases, with 9 bases left between them. The CDR3 coding sequence is TGTGCCAGCAGTTTAGCGGGGTTAAGCACAGATACGCAGTATTTT. The encoded protein is CASSLAGLSTDTQYF.

CDR3 loop: CASSSAPTGKGTEAFF. The CDR3 DNA reads TGCGCCAGCAGCTCCGCCCCTACAGGGAAGGGCACTGAAGCTTTCTTT. The genes are TRBV5-1 and TRBJ1-1; tentatively, D is TRBD1 (6 bases). V lost 3 bases to trimming and J lost 4 bases, with 19 bases between them. This CDR3 contains 16 residues. Germline V CDR1 and CDR2: SGHRS, YFSETQ.

The V gene is TRBV28, the J gene TRBJ1-3; D is possibly TRBD1 (5 bases). CDR3 length equals 18 residues. The ends were cut back, 0 bases at V and 7 bases at J, with 22 bases in the middle. The germline V gene has CDR1 MDHEN and CDR2 SYDVKM. CDR3 sequence reads: CASSLWGRGAGNRNTIYF. In nucleotides, the CDR3 is TGTGCCAGCAGTTTATGGGGGAGGGGTGCTGGAAATCGCAACACCATATATTTT.

The chain couples TRBV28 to TRBJ2-5, with TRBD2 matching over 9 bases. The CDR3 contains 16 residues. V shed 1 base, J shed 5 bases, and the junction held 8 bases outside the gene matches. The germline V gene has CDR1 MDHEN and CDR2 SYDVKM. The CDR3 DNA reads as TGTGCCAGCAGTTTATCGGGTAGCGGGGGCTTGGAGACCCAGTACTTC. It codes for CASSLSGSGGLETQYF.